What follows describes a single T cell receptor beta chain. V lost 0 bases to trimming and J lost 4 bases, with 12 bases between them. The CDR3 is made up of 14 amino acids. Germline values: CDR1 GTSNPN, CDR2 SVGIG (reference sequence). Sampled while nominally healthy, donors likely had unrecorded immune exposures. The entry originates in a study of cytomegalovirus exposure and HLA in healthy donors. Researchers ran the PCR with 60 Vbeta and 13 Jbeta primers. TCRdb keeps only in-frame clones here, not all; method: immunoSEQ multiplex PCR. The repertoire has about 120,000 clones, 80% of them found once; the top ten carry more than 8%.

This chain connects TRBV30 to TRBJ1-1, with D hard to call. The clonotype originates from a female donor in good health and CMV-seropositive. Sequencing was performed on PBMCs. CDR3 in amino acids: CAWSVQWEGTEAFF. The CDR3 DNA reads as TGTGCCTGGAGTGTACAATGGGAGGGCACTGAAGCTTTCTTT. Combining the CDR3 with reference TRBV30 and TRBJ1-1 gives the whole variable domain SQTIHQWPATLVQPVGSPLSLECTVEGTSNPNLYWYRQAAGRGLQLLFYSVGIGQISSEVPQNLSASRPQDRQFILSSKKLLLSDSGFYLCAWSVQWEGTEAFFGQGTRLTVV.